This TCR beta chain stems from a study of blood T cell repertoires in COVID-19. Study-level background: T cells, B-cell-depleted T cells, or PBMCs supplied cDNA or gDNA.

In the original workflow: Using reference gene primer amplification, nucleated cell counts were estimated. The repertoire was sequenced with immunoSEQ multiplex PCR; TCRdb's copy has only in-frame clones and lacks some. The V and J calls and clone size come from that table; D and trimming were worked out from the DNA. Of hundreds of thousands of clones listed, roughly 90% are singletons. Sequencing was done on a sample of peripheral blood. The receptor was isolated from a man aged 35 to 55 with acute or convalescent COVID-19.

DNA of the CDR3: TGTGCCACCAGCGATCGGACAGCTACCATCTATGGCTACACCTTC. It specifies CATSDRTATIYGYTF. The rearrangement joins TRBV15 to TRBJ1-2, with D maybe TRBD1 (6 bases). V lost 5 bases and J 4 bases, leaving 17 bases between the germline ends. Germline V CDR1 and CDR2: LNHNV, YYDKDF (reference sequence). There are 15 residues in the CDR3.